Described below is a single T cell receptor beta chain sequence and its context. This clonotype was counted between two and nine times. The antigen it recognizes is unknown. It has no much larger one-base neighbor in the sample; base qualities were not kept. Systemically healthy Caucasian individuals from Russia, over 30 in total and aged roughly 6 to 95 years, were included as donors. Each donor gave ten milliliters of peripheral blood, collected into EDTA-treated Vacutainer tubes. Ficoll-Paque density-gradient centrifugation was used to isolate PBMCs, with at least 6.5 million per sample. Total RNA, at least 6 micrograms per sample, was extracted from PBMCs with Trizol reagent. The percentages of naive CD45RAhigh/CD27high T cells were determined by flow cytometry on a PBMC aliquot from every donor. The data belong to a study of blood T cells in healthy people across ages (dated by TCRdb to the mid-2010s). Study-level background: In model experiments, roughly one uniquely barcoded TCR beta cDNA molecule per two T cells was captured by template switching. To track age-related changes in TCR beta repertoire diversity, the study relied on deep sequencing normalized with unique cDNA molecular identifiers. The study analyzed two additional independent replicas of 1 million unique cDNA reads from the same blood draw for two donors, one aged 18 to 29 and one aged 80 or older. To avoid experimental bias, donors of different ages were spread randomly across the sequencing lanes. Donors were grouped into four age groups: young (average roughly 17 years), middle-aged (39), aged (around 56) and long-lived (approximately 75). Overall study outcomes, separate from this receptor: Total diversity estimates from one million sequenced T cells were considered lower bounds and underestimates. Because donor CMV infection status was unknown, age-related changes in expanded clonotypes were potentially confounded. There was a strong correlation between observed TCR beta diversity and the percentage of naive T cells measured by flow cytometry. Because profiling used bulk unsorted PBMCs, naive and antigen-experienced compartments could not be compared conclusively. Observed TCR beta diversity per million T cells fell roughly linearly with age, and a significant reduction was already apparent by age approximately 40. Compared with the aged group, more naive CD4+ T cells, fewer expanded clones and increased TCR diversity were shown by the long-lived group, suggesting age selection.

The library was obtained by 5' RACE. The instrument was an Illumina HiSeq 2500. A second roughly 6 to 12 cycle PCR used a sample-barcoded 5' primer and a J-beta primer mix. Each TCR beta cDNA molecule received a unique molecular identifier from a template-switch 5' adaptor carrying 12 random nucleotides. Each sample yielded at least 3 million CDR3-containing paired-end reads. First-strand cDNA synthesis was performed from all RNA using the Mint cDNA synthesis kit, with priming by a TRBC-specific oligonucleotide. After uracil-DNA glycosylase treatment, a first 18-cycle PCR used universal primers M1SS and BC2_uni_R on all cDNA. In the source study's methods: Normalization of each sample was performed by random selection of 1 million high-quality reads, each carrying a distinct molecular identifier. Instead of being binned into consensus sequences, reads that shared molecular identifiers were thrown out. CDR3 identification, clonotype clustering and error correction used MiTCR with a Q25 quality threshold and the strictest error-elimination algorithm. A nonparametric unseen species model with Euler transformation was used to estimate lower-bound total TCR beta diversity. Using fastp trimming at Q25 and MiXCR clonotype assembly, TCRdb reanalyzed the public sequencing data and kept in-frame beta chains. Each CDR3 protein gets just one entry, which takes the most common genes and DNA from the rows behind it. The V and J calls and clone size are TCRdb's, not the authors'. For this sample the table gives around 800,000 distinct CDR3 sequences, of which around two fifths were detected only once. The ten largest clones capture around 21% of the sample.

From its cysteine to its phenylalanine, the CDR3 spans 15 amino acids. Left in the record is the CDR3 DNA by itself, 45 bases read in frame from the first base. The germline V gene (reference sequence) supplies CDR1 LGHDT and CDR2 YNNKEL. For this chain, trimming is 5 bases at the V end and 10 bases at the J end, and the number of junction bases without a gene match is 11. Recombination joined TRBV3-1 with TRBJ2-1, and 10 bases in between align with TRBD2. Input material: blood. The sequence was obtained from a man aged 55 to 70 in good health. The sequenced DNA: TGTGCCAGCAGCTTAAAAAGCGGGGGGGCCATCGAGCAGTTCTTC. It encodes CASSLKSGGAIEQFF.